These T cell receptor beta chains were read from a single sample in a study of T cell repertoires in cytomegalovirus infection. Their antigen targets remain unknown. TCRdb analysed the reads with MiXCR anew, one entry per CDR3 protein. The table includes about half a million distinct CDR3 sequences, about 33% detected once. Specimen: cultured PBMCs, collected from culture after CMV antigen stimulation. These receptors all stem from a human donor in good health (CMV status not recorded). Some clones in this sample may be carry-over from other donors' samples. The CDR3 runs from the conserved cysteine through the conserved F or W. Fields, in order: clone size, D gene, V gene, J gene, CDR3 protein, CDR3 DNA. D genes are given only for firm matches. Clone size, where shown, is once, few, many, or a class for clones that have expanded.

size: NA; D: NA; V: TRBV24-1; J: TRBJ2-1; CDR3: CATSEFAQVPYNEQFF; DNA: TGTGCCACCAGTGAGTTCGCGCAGGTCCCCTACAATGAGCAGTTCTTC
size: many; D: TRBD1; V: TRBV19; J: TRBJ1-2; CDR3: CASSIRQGAKDYGYTF; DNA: TGTGCCAGTAGTATTCGACAGGGGGCAAAGGACTATGGCTACACCTTC
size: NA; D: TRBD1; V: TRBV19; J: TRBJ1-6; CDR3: CASADGDRLYNSPLHF; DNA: TGTGCCAGTGCCGACGGGGACAGGTTATATAATTCACCCCTCCACTTT
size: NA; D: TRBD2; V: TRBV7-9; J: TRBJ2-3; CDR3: CASSLSRGLAGRTDTQYF; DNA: TGTGCCAGCAGCTTAAGTCGCGGACTAGCAGGGCGCACAGATACGCAGTATTTT
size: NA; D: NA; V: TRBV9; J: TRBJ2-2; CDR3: CASSVRTGTGELFF; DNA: TGTGCCAGCAGCGTCCGTACCGGGACCGGGGAGCTGTTTTTT
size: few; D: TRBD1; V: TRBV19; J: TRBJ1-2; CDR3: CASSIDLGQHGYTF; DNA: TGTGCCAGTAGTATAGATCTGGGACAGCATGGCTACACCTTC
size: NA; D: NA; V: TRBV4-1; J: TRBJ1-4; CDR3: CASSQPKDSGKLFF; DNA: TGCGCCAGCAGCCAACCAAAGGACAGCGGGAAACTGTTTTTT
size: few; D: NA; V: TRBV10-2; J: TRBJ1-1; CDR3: CASSVSRKNTEAFF; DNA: TGCGCCAGCAGTGTAAGCAGGAAGAACACTGAAGCTTTCTTT
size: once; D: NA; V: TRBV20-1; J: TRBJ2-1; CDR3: CSVGGSYNEQFF; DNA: TGCAGTGTGGGGGGCTCCTACAATGAGCAGTTCTTC
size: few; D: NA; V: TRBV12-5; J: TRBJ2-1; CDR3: CASGPDSYNEQFF; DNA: TGTGCTAGTGGCCCGGACAGCTACAATGAGCAGTTCTTC
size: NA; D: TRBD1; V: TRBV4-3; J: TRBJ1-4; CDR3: CASSTWGTGEEKLFF; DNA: TGCGCCAGCAGCACCTGGGGGACAGGGGAAGAAAAACTGTTTTTT
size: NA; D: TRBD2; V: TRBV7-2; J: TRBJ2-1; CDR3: CASSFVRPGGYNEQFF; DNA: TGTGCCAGCAGCTTTGTTCGGCCGGGAGGATACAATGAGCAGTTCTTC
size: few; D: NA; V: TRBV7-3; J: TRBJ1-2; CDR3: CASSLIRPFGQYCTYGYTF; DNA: TGTGCCAGCAGCTTAATACGTCCCTTTGGACAGTACTGTACCTATGGCTACACCTTC
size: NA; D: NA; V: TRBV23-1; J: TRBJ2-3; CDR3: CASSQRRAESDTQYF; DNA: TGCGCCAGCAGTCAACGCAGGGCAGAGTCAGATACGCAGTATTTT
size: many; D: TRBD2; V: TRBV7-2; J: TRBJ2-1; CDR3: CASAFEAGNEQFF; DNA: TGTGCCAGCGCCTTCGAAGCGGGAAATGAGCAGTTCTTC
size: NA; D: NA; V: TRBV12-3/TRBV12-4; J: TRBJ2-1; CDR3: CASSSLGSYNEQFF; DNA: TGTGCCAGCAGTTCCCTCGGCTCCTACAATGAGCAGTTCTTC
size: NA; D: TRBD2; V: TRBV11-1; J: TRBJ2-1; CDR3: CASSSDTLAGVSYNEQFF; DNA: TGTGCCAGCAGCTCCGACACTCTAGCGGGAGTCTCCTACAATGAGCAGTTCTTC
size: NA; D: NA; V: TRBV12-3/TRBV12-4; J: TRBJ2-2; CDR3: CASNYAGELFF; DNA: TGTGCCAGCAACTACGCCGGGGAGCTGTTTTTT
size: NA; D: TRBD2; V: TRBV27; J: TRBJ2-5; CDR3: CASSLSGRGTQYF; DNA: TGTGCCAGCAGCCTAAGCGGGAGAGGGACCCAGTACTTC
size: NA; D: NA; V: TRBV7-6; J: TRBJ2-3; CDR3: CASSLPDGATQYF; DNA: TGTGCCAGCAGCTTACCAGATGGCGCCACGCAGTATTTT
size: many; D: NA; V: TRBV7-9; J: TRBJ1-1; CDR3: CASSLVAANTEAFF; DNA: TGTGCCAGCAGCTTAGTTGCAGCCAACACTGAAGCTTTCTTT
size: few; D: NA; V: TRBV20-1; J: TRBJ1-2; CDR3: CSARDRRAGNYGYTF; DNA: TGCAGTGCTAGAGATCGTCGGGCAGGGAACTATGGCTACACCTTC
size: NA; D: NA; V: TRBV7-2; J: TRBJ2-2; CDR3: CASSTSGFAGPGELFF; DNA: TGTGCCAGCAGCACGAGCGGTTTCGCGGGTCCGGGGGAGCTGTTTTTT
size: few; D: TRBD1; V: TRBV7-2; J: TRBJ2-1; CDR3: CASSPRTGSYNEQFF; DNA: TGTGCCAGCAGCCCCCGGACAGGATCCTACAATGAGCAGTTCTTC
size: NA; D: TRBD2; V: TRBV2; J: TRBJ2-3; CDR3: CAGRRLAEVDTQYF; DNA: TGTGCCGGCAGGCGACTAGCGGAAGTTGATACGCAGTATTTT
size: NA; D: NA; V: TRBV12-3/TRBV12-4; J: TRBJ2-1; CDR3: CASSFNIPREQFF; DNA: TGTGCCAGCAGTTTCAATATCCCGAGAGAGCAGTTCTTC
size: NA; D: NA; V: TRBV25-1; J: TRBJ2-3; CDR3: CASSGGPSTDTQYF; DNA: TGTGCCAGCAGTGGGGGGCCGTCCACAGATACGCAGTATTTT
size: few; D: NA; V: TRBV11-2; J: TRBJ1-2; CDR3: CASSLYQGSRNYGYTF; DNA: TGTGCCAGCAGCTTATACCAGGGATCACGAAACTATGGCTACACCTTC
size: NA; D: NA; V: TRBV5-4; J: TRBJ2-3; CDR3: CASSLAGIRTDTQYF; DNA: TGTGCCAGCAGCTTGGCGGGTATTCGCACAGATACGCAGTATTTT
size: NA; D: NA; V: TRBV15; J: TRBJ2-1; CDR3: CATSGGLYNEQFF; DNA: TGTGCCACCAGCGGGGGACTCTACAATGAGCAGTTCTTC
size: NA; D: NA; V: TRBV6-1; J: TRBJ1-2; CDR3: CASSFLEGRKGYTF; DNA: TGTGCCAGCAGCTTCTTGGAGGGCCGTAAAGGCTACACCTTC
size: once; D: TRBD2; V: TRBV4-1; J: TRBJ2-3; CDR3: CASSQVLAGTQYF; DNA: TGCGCCAGCAGCCAAGTACTAGCGGGTACGCAGTATTTT
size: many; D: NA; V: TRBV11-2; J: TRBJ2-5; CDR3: CASSLVDTKAKTQYF; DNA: TGTGCCAGCAGCTTAGTTGACACTAAAGCAAAGACCCAGTACTTC
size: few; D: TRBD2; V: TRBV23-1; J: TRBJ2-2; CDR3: CASSQSQTGCSLVAGDRTGELFF; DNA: TGCGCCAGCAGTCAATCGCAAACAGGGTGCTCCTTAGTAGCGGGAGATCGCACCGGGGAGCTGTTTTTT
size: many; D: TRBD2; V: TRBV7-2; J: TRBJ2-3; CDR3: CASSRGLATSDTQYF; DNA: TGTGCCAGCAGCCGAGGACTAGCTACATCAGATACGCAGTATTTT
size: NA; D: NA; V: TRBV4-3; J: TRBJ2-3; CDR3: CASSQVVGVDTQYF; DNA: TGCGCCAGCAGCCAAGTTGTAGGGGTAGATACGCAGTATTTT
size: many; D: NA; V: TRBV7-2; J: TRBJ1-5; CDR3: CASSLAKNQPQHF; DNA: TGTGCCAGCAGCTTAGCTAAGAATCAGCCCCAGCATTTT